These T cell receptor beta chains were read from a single sample in a study of blood T cell repertoires in COVID-19. Profiled with immunoSEQ multiplex PCR; TCRdb holds only in-frame clones, not every one. The table lists about 74,000 clones, about four fifths of them singletons. Material: peripheral blood. These receptors were collected from a man aged 70 or older with acute or convalescent COVID-19. The CDR3 runs from the conserved cysteine through the conserved F or W. A D gene is named only where the DNA matches it firmly. Clone sizes are given selectively: once, few, many, or a class where the clone is expanded.

J gene,V gene,clone size,D gene,CDR3 length,CDR3 protein,CDR3 DNA
TRBJ2-1,TRBV3-1/TRBV3-2,.,TRBD1,18,CASSHPPGQGWTGSEQFF,TGTGCCAGCAGCCACCCCCCCGGACAGGGCTGGACAGGGAGTGAGCAGTTCTTC
TRBJ2-1,TRBV4-1,.,TRBD2,16,CASSQDLASGYNEQFF,TGCGCCAGCAGCCAAGATCTCGCTAGCGGGTACAATGAGCAGTTCTTC
TRBJ2-5,TRBV18,.,.,15,CASSKNRDLWETQYF,TGTGCCAGCTCCAAAAACAGGGATTTGTGGGAGACCCAGTACTTC
TRBJ1-2,TRBV5-1,.,TRBD1,17,CASSPSRDRFTNYGYTF,TGCGCCAGCAGCCCCTCCCGGGACAGGTTTACTAACTATGGCTACACCTTC
TRBJ2-5,TRBV30,once,TRBD2,14,CASSQPGRGETQYF,TGTGCCTCCTCCCAGCCGGGGAGGGGAGAGACCCAGTACTTC
TRBJ2-7,TRBV13,few,TRBD2,14,CASSARGGAGEQYF,TGTGCCAGCAGCGCACGCGGGGGGGCGGGCGAGCAGTACTTC
TRBJ2-3,TRBV6-5,.,TRBD1,15,CASSYSPGGADTQYF,TGTGCCAGCAGTTACTCCCCAGGGGGCGCAGATACGCAGTATTTT
TRBJ2-5,TRBV6-1,.,TRBD2,14,CASSEAIAGETQYF,TGTGCCAGCAGTGAAGCAATAGCGGGAGAGACCCAGTACTTC
TRBJ2-7,TRBV4-2,.,TRBD2,16,CASSQDHLLAGPEQYF,TGTGCCAGCAGCCAAGATCACCTTCTAGCGGGACCAGAGCAGTACTTC
TRBJ2-7,TRBV6-5,.,.,15,CASSYLLRGSHEQYF,TGTGCCAGCAGTTACCTCCTAAGAGGGTCCCACGAGCAGTACTTC
TRBJ1-3,TRBV7-9,few,TRBD1,16,CASSSGQGAFGNTIYF,TGTGCCAGCAGCAGTGGACAGGGGGCGTTTGGAAACACCATATATTTT
TRBJ2-7,TRBV19,.,TRBD2,15,CASSIAAGGAYEQYF,TGTGCCAGTAGTATAGCTGCGGGGGGAGCCTACGAGCAGTACTTC
TRBJ1-1,TRBV5-1,few,.,14,CASSLVPGNTEAFF,TGCGCCAGCAGCTTGGTCCCCGGGAACACTGAAGCTTTCTTT
TRBJ1-1,TRBV19,once,.,14,CASSIETANTEAFF,TGTGCCAGTAGTATTGAGACAGCAAACACTGAAGCTTTCTTT
TRBJ1-5,TRBV19,.,TRBD1,13,CASSTRQGWAQHF,TGTGCCAGTAGTACCCGACAGGGGTGGGCCCAGCATTTT
TRBJ1-2,TRBV5-1,few,.,17,CASSLRNPRTAGYGYTF,TGCGCCAGCAGCTTACGAAACCCCCGGACGGCGGGCTATGGCTACACCTTC
TRBJ2-5,TRBV6-5,.,TRBD1,14,CATKFMDRGETQYF,TGTGCCACCAAGTTCATGGACAGGGGGGAGACCCAGTACTTC
TRBJ1-1,TRBV18,once,.,15,CASSPWKQGNTEAFF,TGTGCCAGCTCACCGTGGAAGCAGGGGAACACTGAAGCTTTCTTT
TRBJ1-1,TRBV7-6,.,.,16,CASSLGGGGMNTEAFF,TGTGCCAGCAGCTTAGGTGGGGGAGGGATGAACACTGAAGCTTTCTTT
TRBJ2-3,TRBV6-2/TRBV6-3,.,.,15,CASSYGGAGTDTQYF,TGTGCCAGCAGTTACGGGGGGGCCGGCACAGATACGCAGTATTTT
TRBJ2-7,TRBV27,.,TRBD2,17,CASSSDPGTRGSYEQYF,TGTGCCAGCAGTTCAGACCCAGGGACTAGAGGGTCCTACGAGCAGTACTTC
TRBJ1-1,TRBV7-6,.,.,15,CASSRFDITDTEAFF,TGTGCCAGCAGCCGTTTCGACATCACCGACACTGAAGCTTTCTTT
TRBJ2-1,TRBV5-4,.,TRBD1,15,CASSLPGQGGQEQFF,TGTGCCAGCAGCTTGCCGGGACAGGGAGGACAAGAGCAGTTCTTC
TRBJ2-2,TRBV4-3,.,TRBD2,15,CASSPGLANTGELFF,TGCGCCAGCAGCCCGGGACTAGCGAACACCGGGGAGCTGTTTTTT
TRBJ2-2,TRBV10-3,.,TRBD2,16,CATCPGTSGYTGELFF,TGTGCCACCTGCCCCGGGACTAGCGGTTACACCGGGGAGCTGTTTTTT
TRBJ1-6,TRBV5-5,.,.,15,CASSLGPVYNSPLHF,TGTGCCAGCAGCTTGGGTCCCGTCTATAATTCACCCCTCCACTTT
TRBJ2-1,TRBV28,.,TRBD2,22,CASSYPGLAGHSSFSSYNEQFF,TGTGCCAGCAGTTACCCCGGACTAGCGGGACACTCCTCTTTCAGCTCCTACAATGAGCAGTTCTTC
TRBJ1-2,TRBV14,.,.,13,CASSQQGSYGYTF,TGTGCCAGCAGCCAACAGGGGTCCTATGGCTACACCTTC
TRBJ2-7,TRBV6-2/TRBV6-3,.,TRBD2,19,CASSSHPTSGGEGVYEQYF,TGTGCCAGCAGTTCCCACCCAACTAGCGGGGGGGAAGGAGTCTACGAGCAGTACTTC